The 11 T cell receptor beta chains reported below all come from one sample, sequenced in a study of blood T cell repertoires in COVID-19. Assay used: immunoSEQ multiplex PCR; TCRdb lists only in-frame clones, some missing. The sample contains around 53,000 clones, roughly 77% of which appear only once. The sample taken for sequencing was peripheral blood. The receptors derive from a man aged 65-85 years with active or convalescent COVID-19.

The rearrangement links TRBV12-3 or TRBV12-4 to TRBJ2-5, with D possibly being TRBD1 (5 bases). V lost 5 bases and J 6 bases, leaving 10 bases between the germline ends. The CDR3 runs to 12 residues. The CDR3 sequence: CASSQQVQTQYF. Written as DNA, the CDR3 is TGTGCCAGCAGTCAACAGGTGCAGACCCAGTACTTC.

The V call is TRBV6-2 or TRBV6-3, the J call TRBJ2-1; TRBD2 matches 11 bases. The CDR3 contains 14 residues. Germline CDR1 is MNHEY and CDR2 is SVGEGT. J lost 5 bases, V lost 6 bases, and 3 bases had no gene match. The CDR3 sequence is CASSGTSGNNEQFF. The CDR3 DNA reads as TGTGCCAGCAGCGGGACTAGCGGCAACAATGAGCAGTTCTTC.

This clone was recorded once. CDR3 protein: CASSLNPDTQYF. DNA for the CDR3: TGTGCCAGCAGCTTAAATCCGGATACGCAGTATTTT. The chain has TRBV11-3 and TRBJ2-3; D is uncertain. The germline CDR1 and CDR2 sequences are SGHNT and YENEEA. The CDR3 runs 12 residues. The V and J ends lost 2 bases and 6 bases respectively, with 6 bases between them.

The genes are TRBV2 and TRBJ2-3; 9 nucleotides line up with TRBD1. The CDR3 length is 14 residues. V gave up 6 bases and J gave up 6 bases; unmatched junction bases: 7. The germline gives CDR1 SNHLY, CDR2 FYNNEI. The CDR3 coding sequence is TGTGCCAGCAGAACCCGGGACAGGGCTGATACGCAGTATTTT. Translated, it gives CASRTRDRADTQYF.

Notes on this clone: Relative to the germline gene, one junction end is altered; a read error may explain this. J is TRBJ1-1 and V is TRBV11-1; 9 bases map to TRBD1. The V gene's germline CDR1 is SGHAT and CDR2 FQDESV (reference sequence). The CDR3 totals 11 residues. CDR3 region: CASSEGQGKVF. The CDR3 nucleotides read TGTGCCAGCAGCGAAGGACAGGGGAAAGTCTTT.

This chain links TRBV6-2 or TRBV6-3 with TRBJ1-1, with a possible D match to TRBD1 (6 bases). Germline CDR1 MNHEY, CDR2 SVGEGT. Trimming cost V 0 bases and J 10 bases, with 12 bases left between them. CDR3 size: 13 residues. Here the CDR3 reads CASSYSGQRGAFF. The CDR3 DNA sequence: TGTGCCAGCAGTTACTCCGGACAGAGGGGAGCTTTCTTT.

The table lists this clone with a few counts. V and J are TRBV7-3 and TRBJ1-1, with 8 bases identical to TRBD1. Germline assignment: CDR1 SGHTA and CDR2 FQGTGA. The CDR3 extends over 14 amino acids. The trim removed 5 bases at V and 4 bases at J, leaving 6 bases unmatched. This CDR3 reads CASSRTGTGTEAFF. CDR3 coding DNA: TGTGCCAGCAGCCGTACAGGGACAGGCACTGAAGCTTTCTTT.

CDR3 nucleotides: TGTGCCAGCAGTTTCTCCCCCAGGGCCAACTATGGCTACACCTTC. As protein: CASSFSPRANYGYTF. The rearrangement joins TRBV28 to TRBJ1-2, with TRBD1 as a possible D gene (5 bases). The germline CDR1 and CDR2 sequences are MDHEN and SYDVKM. The CDR3 contains 15 residues. Trimming shortened V by 3 bases and J by 2 bases, and 13 bases separated the two germline ends.

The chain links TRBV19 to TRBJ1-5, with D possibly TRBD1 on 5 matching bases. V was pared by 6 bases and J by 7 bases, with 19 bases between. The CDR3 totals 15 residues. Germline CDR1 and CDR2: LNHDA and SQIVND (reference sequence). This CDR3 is CASRPGFGGNQPQHF. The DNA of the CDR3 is TGTGCCAGTAGACCTGGCTTCGGGGGAAACCAGCCCCAGCATTTT. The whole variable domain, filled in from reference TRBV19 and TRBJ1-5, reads DGGITQSPKYLFRKEGQNVTLSCEQNLNHDAMYWYRQDPGQGLRLIYYSQIVNDFQKGDIAEGYSVSREKKESFPLTVTSAQKNPTAFYLCASRPGFGGNQPQHFGDGTRLSIL.

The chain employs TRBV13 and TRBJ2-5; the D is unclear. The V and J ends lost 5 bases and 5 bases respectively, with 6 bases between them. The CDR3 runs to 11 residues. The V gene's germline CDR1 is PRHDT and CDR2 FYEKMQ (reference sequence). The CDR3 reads CASSLRETQYF. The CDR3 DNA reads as TGTGCCAGCAGCCTCCGGGAGACCCAGTACTTC.

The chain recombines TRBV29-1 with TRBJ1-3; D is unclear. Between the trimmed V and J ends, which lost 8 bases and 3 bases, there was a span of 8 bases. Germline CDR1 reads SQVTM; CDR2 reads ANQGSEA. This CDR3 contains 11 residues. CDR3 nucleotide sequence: TGCAGCTCCCACTTTGGAAACACCATATATTTT. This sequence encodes CSSHFGNTIYF. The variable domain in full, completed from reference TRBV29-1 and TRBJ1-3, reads SAVISQKPSRDICQRGTSLTIQCQVDSQVTMMFWYRQQPGQSLTLIATANQGSEATYESGFVIDKFPISRPNLTFSTLTVSNMSPEDSSIYLCSSHFGNTIYFGEGSWLTVV.